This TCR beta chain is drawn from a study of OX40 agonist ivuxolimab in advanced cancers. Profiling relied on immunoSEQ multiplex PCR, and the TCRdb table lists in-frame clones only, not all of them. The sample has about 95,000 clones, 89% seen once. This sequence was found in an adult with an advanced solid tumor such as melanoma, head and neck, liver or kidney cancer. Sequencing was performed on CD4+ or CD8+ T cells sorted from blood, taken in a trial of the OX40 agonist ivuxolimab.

The CDR3 region is CASSQRASGTGHQPQHF. The CDR3 DNA reads TGCGCCAGCAGCCAACGCGCCTCCGGGACAGGACATCAGCCCCAGCATTTT. The rearrangement links TRBV4-3 to TRBJ1-5; the match to TRBD1 covers 8 bases. The trim removed 2 bases at V and 5 bases at J, leaving 11 bases unmatched. This CDR3 has 17 residues. Germline V lookup: CDR1 LGHNA, CDR2 YSLEER.